The 22 T cell receptor beta chains presented below share a single source sample, sequenced in a study of T cell responses to AZD1222 COVID-19 vaccine. The method was immunoSEQ multiplex PCR; TCRdb's version includes in-frame clones alone and lacks a portion of them. The sample lists roughly 100,000 clones, about 86% occurring once. The sample was peripheral blood, taken on day 0 of AZD1222 vaccination. The receptors were gathered from an adult in good health.

V is TRBV28 and J is TRBJ2-7, with D unresolved. CDR1 is MDHEN and CDR2 is SYDVKM in the germline V gene. The length of the CDR3 is 14 residues. With 6 bases removed from V and 4 bases from J, the gap between germline ends came to 16 bases. The chain's CDR3 is CASSLPPRRYEQYF. The DNA for the CDR3 is TGTGCCAGCAGCCTCCCCCCTCGACGATACGAGCAGTACTTC.

The rearrangement uses TRBV11-2 and TRBJ2-3; a possible D gene is TRBD1 (5 bases). The CDR3 has 18 amino acids. Germline V gene sequence: CDR1 SGHAT, CDR2 FQNNGV. Trimming took off 2 bases at V and 2 bases at J, with 20 bases between the two ends. The CDR3 DNA is TGTGCCAGCAGCTTAAGCCATCCGGCTCAGGGTTACACAGATACGCAGTATTTT. Protein sequence: CASSLSHPAQGYTDTQYF.

The chain uses TRBV4-1 and TRBJ2-7; no definite D call. Germline V lookup: CDR1 MGHRA, CDR2 YSYEKL. There are 18 residues in the CDR3. Trimming shortened V by 8 bases and J by 2 bases, and 28 bases separated the two germline ends. Here the CDR3 DNA reads TGCGCCAGCGGAGAGGAGCCCTCGTCCTTAAGTACCGCCTACGAGCAGTACTTC. It specifies CASGEEPSSLSTAYEQYF.

The chain uses TRBV5-6 and TRBJ1-1; 7 bases are shared with TRBD1. Germline CDR1 and CDR2: SGHDT and YYEEEE. This CDR3 has 12 amino acids. Trimming cost V 0 bases and J 10 bases; bases outside gene matches: 3. CDR3 in amino acids: CASSLEQGRAFF. The CDR3 coding sequence is TGTGCCAGCAGCTTGGAACAGGGGAGAGCTTTCTTT.

The chain uses TRBV19 and TRBJ1-5; weak D call: TRBD1 (6 bases). With 6 bases removed from V and 1 base from J, the gap between germline ends came to 10 bases. Germline V gene data show CDR1 as LNHDA and CDR2 as SQIVND (reference sequence). The CDR3 contains 14 residues. The CDR3 DNA is TGTGCCAGTAGCCACAGGGAGAGCAATCAGCCCCAGCATTTT. Translated, it gives CASSHRESNQPQHF.

The J gene is TRBJ2-7, the V gene TRBV7-2; D remains unclear. The germline CDR1 and CDR2 sequences are SGHTA and FQGNSA. The ends were cut back, 4 bases at V and 9 bases at J, with 13 bases in the middle. The CDR3 loop spans 12 amino acids. The chain's CDR3 is CASSSRNGRQYF. Here the CDR3 DNA reads TGTGCCAGCAGCTCCCGGAATGGCCGGCAGTACTTC. The full variable domain, its missing parts supplied by reference TRBV7-2 and TRBJ2-7, is GAGVSQSPSNKVTEKGKDVELRCDPISGHTALYWYRQSLGQGLEFLIYFQGNSAPDKSGLPSDRFSAERTGGSVSTLTIQRTQQEDSAVYLCASSSRNGRQYFGPGTRLTVT.

V is TRBV5-8 and J is TRBJ2-5, with 7 bases fitting TRBD2. V lost 0 bases to trimming and J lost 2 bases; unmatched junction nucleotides: 16. The CDR3 has 19 residues. Germline values: CDR1 SGHTS, CDR2 YDEGEE. This CDR3 is CASSLGSASGPRIQETQYF. In nucleotides, the CDR3 is TGTGCCAGCAGCTTGGGTTCGGCTAGCGGTCCCAGAATACAAGAGACCCAGTACTTC. Full variable domain (rest looked up from reference TRBV5-8 and TRBJ2-5): EAGVTQSPTHLIKTRGQQATLRCSPISGHTSVYWYQQALGLGLQFLLWYDEGEERNRGNFPPRFSGRQFPNYSSELNVNALELEDSALYLCASSLGSASGPRIQETQYFGPGTRLLVL.

The chain has TRBV30 and TRBJ2-5; D is possibly TRBD1 (5 bases). The CDR3 totals 15 residues. V was pared by 0 bases and J by 5 bases, with 16 bases between. Germline V lookup: CDR1 GTSNPN, CDR2 SVGIG (reference sequence). The CDR3 spells CAWSVGARVGETQYF. The CDR3 nucleotides read TGTGCCTGGAGTGTAGGGGCCAGGGTAGGGGAGACCCAGTACTTC.

V usage is TRBV2 and J usage is TRBJ2-7; TRBD2 matches at 7 bases. The trim removed 6 bases at V and 0 bases at J, leaving 23 bases unmatched. The CDR3 totals 20 residues. From germline, CDR1 is SNHLY and CDR2 FYNNEI. For the CDR3, the DNA is TGTGCCAGCAGCCGGCCTTCCGGAGACGGGGGGTTTAAAAGCTCCTACGAGCAGTACTTC. The encoded protein is CASSRPSGDGGFKSSYEQYF.

The chain links TRBV6-1 to TRBJ2-2; 8 bases line up with TRBD1. Germline values: CDR1 MNHNS, CDR2 SASEGT. After removal of 1 base from V and 1 base from J, the junction contained 2 bases not matched to a gene. The CDR3 length is 16 residues. CDR3 region: CASSEGGQVNTGELFF. The CDR3 DNA reads as TGTGCCAGCAGTGAAGGGGGACAGGTGAACACCGGGGAGCTGTTTTTT.

The V call is TRBV7-6, the J call TRBJ2-1; no definite D call. V lost 1 base to trimming and J lost 7 bases, with 14 bases between them. In germline, CDR1 is SGHVS, CDR2 FNYEAQ. This CDR3 contains 15 residues. CDR3 in amino acids: CASSLELQRINEQFF. The CDR3 nucleotides read TGTGCCAGCAGCTTAGAACTTCAGAGGATTAATGAGCAGTTCTTC.

The CDR3 loop is CASSQDTSGSADTQYF. The CDR3 DNA reads TGTGCCAGCAGCCAAGATACTAGCGGGAGCGCAGATACGCAGTATTTT. V and J are TRBV14 and TRBJ2-3; 11 nucleotides match TRBD2. V shed 0 bases and J 4 bases; nucleotides not matched to a gene: 3. The CDR3 is 16 amino acids. Germline assignment: CDR1 SGHDN and CDR2 FVKESK.

The CDR3 protein is CAWSVKGIGGGYTF. The CDR3 DNA is TGTGCCTGGAGTGTAAAGGGTATAGGGGGCGGCTACACCTTC. V usage is TRBV30 and J usage is TRBJ1-2; 7 bases map to TRBD1. This CDR3 has 14 amino acids. Trimming at V came to 0 bases and at J to 8 bases, leaving 9 bases not matched to a gene. Germline assignment: CDR1 GTSNPN and CDR2 SVGIG (reference sequence).

This clone has a single count. The chain combines TRBV29-1 with TRBJ1-1, with unresolved D. The CDR3 is made up of 13 amino acids. Trimming shortened V by 2 bases and J by 0 bases, and 7 bases separated the two germline ends. CDR1 and CDR2 (germline): SQVTM, ANQGSEA. The CDR3 region is CSVEWNLNTEAFF. The CDR3, as DNA: TGCAGCGTTGAATGGAACTTGAACACTGAAGCTTTCTTT.

The V call is TRBV28, the J call TRBJ1-1; the D is unclear. Trimming pared 10 bases from V and 0 bases from J, leaving 6 bases between. Germline CDR1 MDHEN, CDR2 SYDVKM. The CDR3 has 11 residues. CDR3 nucleotide sequence: TGTGCCACCTCGGTGAACACTGAAGCTTTCTTT. Translation: CATSVNTEAFF.

The rearrangement joins TRBV19 to TRBJ2-2; 8 bases align to TRBD1. Germline V lookup: CDR1 LNHDA, CDR2 SQIVND (reference sequence). The CDR3 totals 16 residues. J lost 5 bases, V lost 3 bases, and 8 bases had no gene match. CDR3 DNA sequence: TGTGCCAGTAGTATCTACGGACAGGGTAGGACCGGGGAGCTGTTTTTT. The encoded protein is CASSIYGQGRTGELFF.

The J gene is TRBJ2-7, the V gene TRBV5-4, with 11 bases fitting TRBD2. Trimming took 7 bases from V and 4 from J; bases not matched to a gene: 4. The CDR3 has 13 residues. Germline CDR1 and CDR2: SGHNT and YYREEE (reference sequence). CDR3 amino acids: CASRPSGRYEQYF. DNA for the CDR3: TGTGCCAGCCGCCCTAGCGGGAGGTACGAGCAGTACTTC.

CDR3 bases: TGTGCCAGCAGCTCAGGGGGTTACGGCTATGGCTACACCTTC. Its translation: CASSSGGYGYGYTF. V is TRBV7-2 and J is TRBJ1-2, with TRBD1 matching over 7 bases. Germline-derived CDR1 and CDR2 are SGHTA and FQGNSA. This CDR3 is 14 amino acids long. Unmatched junction bases numbered 6, after V lost 4 bases and J lost 4 bases. Variable domain in full (rest from reference TRBV7-2 and TRBJ1-2): GAGVSQSPSNKVTEKGKDVELRCDPISGHTALYWYRQSLGQGLEFLIYFQGNSAPDKSGLPSDRFSAERTGGSVSTLTIQRTQQEDSAVYLCASSSGGYGYGYTFGSGTRLTVV.

This chain connects TRBV19 to TRBJ2-5, with TRBD2 matching over 12 bases. This CDR3 region has 16 residues. Germline V CDR1 and CDR2: LNHDA, SQIVND (reference sequence). V lost 5 bases, J lost 5 bases, and 9 bases stayed unmatched. DNA of the CDR3: TGTGCCAGTAGTTTTCTAGCGGGAGGGCCCCCGGAGACCCAGTACTTC. Its protein product is CASSFLAGGPPETQYF.

The rearrangement uses TRBV19 and TRBJ2-1, with 8 bases that match TRBD1. The CDR3 contains 16 residues. The trim removed 5 bases at V and 8 bases at J, leaving 14 bases unmatched. Looked up from germline, CDR1 is LNHDA and CDR2 is SQIVND (reference sequence). The CDR3 DNA reads TGTGCCAGTAGTGCCCCGACAGGGGAAGCTCGCGATGAGCAGTTCTTC. Translating it yields CASSAPTGEARDEQFF.

The J gene is TRBJ1-2, the V gene TRBV28; D is ambiguous. The germline V and J ends were trimmed by 10 bases and 4 bases, with 19 bases remaining between them. Germline values: CDR1 MDHEN, CDR2 SYDVKM. The CDR3 consists of 14 residues. The CDR3 loop is CATSNSRISYGYTF. For the CDR3, the DNA is TGTGCCACCAGCAATAGCCGAATTAGCTATGGCTACACCTTC.

The table lists this clone with a count of one. V gene TRBV28 combines with J gene TRBJ1-1; D is unclear. Germline V lookup: CDR1 MDHEN, CDR2 SYDVKM. The CDR3 sequence is 14 residues long. V was shortened by 4 bases and J by 0 bases, with 9 bases between the two germline ends. The CDR3 sequence is CASSSTTVNTEAFF. Here the CDR3 DNA reads TGTGCCAGCAGTTCAACAACAGTGAACACTGAAGCTTTCTTT.